This entry concerns a single TCR beta chain. The trim removed 6 bases at V and 4 bases at J, leaving 5 bases unmatched. The CDR3 covers 14 residues. Germline lookup yields CDR1 MDHEN and CDR2 SYDVKM. The data stem from a study of blood T cell repertoires in COVID-19. At the level of the study: There were acute and convalescent COVID-19 samples, and they came from the United States, Italy and Spain.

As originally analysed: Estimates of nucleated cell counts were drawn from the amplification of reference gene primers. TCRdb's table, derived via immunoSEQ multiplex PCR, lists solely in-frame clones and lacks some. The V and J calls and the clone size are those of that table, but D and trimming were determined from the DNA. The profile shows under 80,000 clones, roughly 86% of them singletons. The source material was peripheral blood. This receptor was identified in a human donor in a cohort sampled during active COVID-19. The chain recombines TRBV28 with TRBJ2-1, with 8 bases that match TRBD2. CDR3 loop: CASSPGTRYNEQFF. CDR3 DNA sequence: TGTGCCAGCAGCCCCGGGACTAGATACAATGAGCAGTTCTTC.